These T cell receptor beta chains were read from a single sample in a study of blood T cell repertoires in COVID-19. The assay was immunoSEQ multiplex PCR, and TCRdb's table has in-frame clones only and misses some. The sample records a few hundred thousand clones, about 83% being singletons. The specimen was peripheral blood. These receptors were collected from an elderly man with acute or convalescent COVID-19. The CDR3 runs from the conserved cysteine through the conserved F or W. A D gene is named only where the DNA matches it firmly. Rows may omit the clone size; those that give it use once, few, many or a size class.

D gene,clone size,J gene,V gene,CDR3 DNA,CDR3 protein
.,.,TRBJ2-1,TRBV19,TGTGCCAGTAGTATTAGGGGGTACAATGAGCAGTTCTTC,CASSIRGYNEQFF
.,few,TRBJ1-1,TRBV15,TGTGCCACCAGCAGAGGGGGAGGGAACACTGAAGCTTTCTTT,CATSRGGGNTEAFF
.,.,TRBJ1-2,TRBV9,TGTGCCAGCAGCGCCCTTAGCGGGCCTTATGGCTACACCTTC,CASSALSGPYGYTF
.,.,TRBJ1-4,TRBV5-1,TGCGCCAGCAGCTTATCAGGAATAAATGAAAAACTGTTTTTT,CASSLSGINEKLFF
TRBD1,.,TRBJ1-2,TRBV19,TGTGCCAGTACCAGGACAGGGGGCACCTATGGCTACACCTTC,CASTRTGGTYGYTF
TRBD2,.,TRBJ2-1,TRBV19,TGTGCCAGTAGCCCGGGACTAGCGGGAGAGGGGGTGTTCTTC,CASSPGLAGEGVFF
TRBD2,once,TRBJ2-2,TRBV4-1,TGCGCCAGCAGCTGGGGGGGATCGATGCGCGGGGAGCTGTTTTTT,CASSWGGSMRGELFF
.,once,TRBJ1-2,TRBV12-3/TRBV12-4,TGTGCCAGCAGTTTGGTCGGGGGTGGCTACACCTTC,CASSLVGGGYTF
TRBD1,.,TRBJ1-2,TRBV10-1,TGCGCCAGCAGTGGACAGGGGGCAAATGGCTACACCTTC,CASSGQGANGYTF
TRBD1,.,TRBJ1-2,TRBV27,TGTGCCAGCAGCCCCTCCCCGGGACAGCACTATGGCTACACCTTC,CASSPSPGQHYGYTF
.,.,TRBJ2-5,TRBV6-2/TRBV6-3,TGTGCCAGCAGCCCCGGCCCTAGCCCAGAGACCCAGTACTTC,CASSPGPSPETQYF
.,.,TRBJ2-7,TRBV3-1/TRBV3-2,TGTGCCAGCACTTCCATAGCGATAGGAGAGCAGTACTTC,CASTSIAIGEQYF
TRBD1,.,TRBJ1-6,TRBV6-2/TRBV6-3,TGTGCCAGCAGTTACTCGAGGATAGGGACAGGCAATTCACCCCTCCACTTT,CASSYSRIGTGNSPLHF
.,.,TRBJ1-2,TRBV28,TGTGCCAGCAGTTTAAGCAGGGCTGAGAGCTATGGCTACACCTTC,CASSLSRAESYGYTF
.,.,TRBJ1-5,TRBV5-5,TGTGCCAGCAGCCTGGTATCAGAAAATCAGCCCCAGCATTTT,CASSLVSENQPQHF
TRBD1,.,TRBJ1-1,TRBV6-5,TGTGCCAGCAGTTGGGGACAGGGGGCGAACACTGAAGCTTTCTTT,CASSWGQGANTEAFF